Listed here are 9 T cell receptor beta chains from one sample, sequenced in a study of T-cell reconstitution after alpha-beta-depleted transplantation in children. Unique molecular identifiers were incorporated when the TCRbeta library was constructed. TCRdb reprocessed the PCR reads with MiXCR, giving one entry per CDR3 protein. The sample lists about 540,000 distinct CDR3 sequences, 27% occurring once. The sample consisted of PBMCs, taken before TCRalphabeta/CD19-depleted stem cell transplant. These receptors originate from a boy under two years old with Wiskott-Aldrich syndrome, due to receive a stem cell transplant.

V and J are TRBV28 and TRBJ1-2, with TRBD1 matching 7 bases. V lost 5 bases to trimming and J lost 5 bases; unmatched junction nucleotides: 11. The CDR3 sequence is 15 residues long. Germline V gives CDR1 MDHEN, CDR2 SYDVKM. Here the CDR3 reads CASSTPGGLGYGYTF. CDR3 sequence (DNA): TGTGCCAGCAGTACACCAGGGGGTCTGGGATATGGCTACACCTTC.

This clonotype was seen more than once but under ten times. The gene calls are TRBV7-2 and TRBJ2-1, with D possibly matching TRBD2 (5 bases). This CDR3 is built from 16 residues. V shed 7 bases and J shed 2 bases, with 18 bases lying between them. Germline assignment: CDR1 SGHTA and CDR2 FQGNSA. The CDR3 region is CASTWEGRRTYNEQFF. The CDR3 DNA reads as TGTGCCAGCACCTGGGAAGGGCGGAGGACCTACAATGAGCAGTTCTTC.

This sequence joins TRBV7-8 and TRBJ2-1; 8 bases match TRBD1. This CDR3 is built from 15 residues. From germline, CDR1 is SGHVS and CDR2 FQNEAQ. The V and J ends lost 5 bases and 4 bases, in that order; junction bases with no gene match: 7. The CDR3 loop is CASSLRDRLYNEQFF. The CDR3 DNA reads TGTGCCAGCAGCCTCCGGGACAGGCTATACAATGAGCAGTTCTTC.

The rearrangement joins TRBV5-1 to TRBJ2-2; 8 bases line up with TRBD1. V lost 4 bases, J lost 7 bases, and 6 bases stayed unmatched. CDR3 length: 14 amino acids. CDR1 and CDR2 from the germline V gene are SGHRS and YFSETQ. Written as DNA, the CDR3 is TGCGCCAGCAGCATAGACAGGGGTGTCGGGGAGCTGTTTTTT. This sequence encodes CASSIDRGVGELFF.

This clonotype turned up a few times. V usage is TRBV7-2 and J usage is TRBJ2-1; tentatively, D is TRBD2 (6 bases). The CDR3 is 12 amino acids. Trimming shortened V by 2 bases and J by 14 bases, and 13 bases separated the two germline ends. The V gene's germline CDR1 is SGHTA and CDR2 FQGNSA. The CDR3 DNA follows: TGTGCCAGCAGCTTATTGCGGGAAAGGAAGTTCTTC. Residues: CASSLLRERKFF.

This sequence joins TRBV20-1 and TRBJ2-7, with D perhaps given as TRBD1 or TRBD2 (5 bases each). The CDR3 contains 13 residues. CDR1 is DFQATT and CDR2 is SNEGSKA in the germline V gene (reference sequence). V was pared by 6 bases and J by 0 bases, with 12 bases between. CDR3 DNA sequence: TGCAGTGCCCAACGGGACGCCTCCTACGAGCAGTACTTC. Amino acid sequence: CSAQRDASYEQYF.

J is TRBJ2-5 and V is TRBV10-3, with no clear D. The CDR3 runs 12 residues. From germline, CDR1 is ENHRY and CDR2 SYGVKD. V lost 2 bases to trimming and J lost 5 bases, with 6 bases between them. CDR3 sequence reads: CAISEQRETQYF. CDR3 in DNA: TGTGCCATCAGTGAGCAACGGGAGACCCAGTACTTC.

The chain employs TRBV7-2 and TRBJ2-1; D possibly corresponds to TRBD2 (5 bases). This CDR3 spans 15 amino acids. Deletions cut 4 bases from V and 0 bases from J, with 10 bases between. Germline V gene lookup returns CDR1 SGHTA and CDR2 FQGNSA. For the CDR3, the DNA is TGTGCCAGCAGCTCCCCAGCGGACTCCTACAATGAGCAGTTCTTC. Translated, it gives CASSSPADSYNEQFF. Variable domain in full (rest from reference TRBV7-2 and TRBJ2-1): GAGVSQSPSNKVTEKGKDVELRCDPISGHTALYWYRQSLGQGLEFLIYFQGNSAPDKSGLPSDRFSAERTGGSVSTLTIQRTQQEDSAVYLCASSSPADSYNEQFFGPGTRLTVL.

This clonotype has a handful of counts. The DNA for the CDR3 is TGTGCCATCAGTGAGACTCGGGAAACCATGGATGGCTACACCTTC. Its translation: CAISETRETMDGYTF. The rearrangement uses TRBV10-3 and TRBJ1-2; D is unresolved. There are 15 residues in the CDR3. V gave up 2 bases and J gave up 6 bases, with 16 bases separating them. CDR1 and CDR2 (germline): ENHRY, SYGVKD.